Shown below are 5 T cell receptor beta chains from a single sample sequenced in a study of cytomegalovirus exposure and HLA in healthy donors. PCR used 60 Vbeta primers and 13 Jbeta primers. The assay was immunoSEQ multiplex PCR, and TCRdb's table has in-frame clones only and misses some. The sample consists of 150,000 to 200,000 clones, around 73% of them appearing once. Sequencing was done on a sample of PBMCs. These receptors were collected from a man aged 60 to 69 in good health and CMV-seronegative.

The V gene is TRBV5-1, the J gene TRBJ2-3, with D maybe TRBD2 (5 bases). Germline values: CDR1 SGHRS, CDR2 YFSETQ. V was pared by 1 base and J by 3 bases, with 12 bases between. This CDR3 comprises 15 residues. The CDR3 DNA reads TGCGCCAGCAGCTTGAGAGGGATGGGAACAGATACGCAGTATTTT. This gives the protein CASSLRGMGTDTQYF.

About this clone: The sample holds other DNA sequences that translate to the same CDR3. The chain couples TRBV18 to TRBJ1-5; 7 bases are shared with TRBD1. Per the germline V gene, CDR1 is KGHSH and CDR2 is LQKENI. The CDR3 is 15 residues long. The V segment lost 1 base and the J segment 1 base; nucleotides outside the gene matches: 1. CDR3 amino acids: CASSPQGASNQPQHF. The CDR3 coding sequence is TGTGCCAGCTCACCACAGGGGGCAAGCAATCAGCCCCAGCATTTT.

This clone was counted only a few times. V is TRBV2 and J is TRBJ2-3; TRBD1 matches at 7 bases. The CDR3 loop spans 16 amino acids. V shed 0 bases and J 2 bases; nucleotides not matched to a gene: 5. The V gene's germline CDR1 is SNHLY and CDR2 FYNNEI. CDR3 in amino acids: CASSEATGPLTDTQYF. In nucleotides, the CDR3 is TGTGCCAGCAGTGAAGCGACAGGGCCCCTCACAGATACGCAGTATTTT. Supplemented by reference TRBV2 and TRBJ2-3, the full variable domain reads EPEVTQTPSHQVTQMGQEVILRCVPISNHLYFYWYRQILGQKVEFLVSFYNNEISEKSEIFDDQFSVERPDGSNFTLKIRSTKLEDSAMYFCASSEATGPLTDTQYFGPGTRLTVL.

This rearrangement joins TRBV27 to TRBJ2-7; 8 positions agree with TRBD1. CDR1 is MNHEY and CDR2 is SMNVEV in the germline V gene (reference sequence). V lost 4 bases and J lost 3; bases outside the gene matches: 8. This CDR3 has 15 amino acids. CDR3 region: CASSSPQGAGYEQYF. The CDR3 nucleotides read TGTGCCAGCAGTTCCCCCCAGGGGGCTGGCTACGAGCAGTACTTC.

The J gene is TRBJ1-1, the V gene TRBV5-1; D call uncertain. Trimming took off 4 bases at V and 0 bases at J, with 22 bases between the two ends. This CDR3 comprises 18 residues. Germline V gene data show CDR1 as SGHRS and CDR2 as YFSETQ. CDR3 in DNA: TGCGCCAGCAGCCGGGAGCCCCGCGGAGTCGTTATGAACACTGAAGCTTTCTTT. It codes for CASSREPRGVVMNTEAFF.